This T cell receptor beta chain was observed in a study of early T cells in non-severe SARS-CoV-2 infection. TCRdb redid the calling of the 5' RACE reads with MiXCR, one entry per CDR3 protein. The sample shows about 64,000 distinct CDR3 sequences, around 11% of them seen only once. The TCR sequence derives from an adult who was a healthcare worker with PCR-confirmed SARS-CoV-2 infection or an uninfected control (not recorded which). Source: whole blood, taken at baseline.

The CDR3 here is CASSDPGQALFANTGELFF. DNA of the CDR3: TGTGCCAGCAGTGATCCGGGACAGGCCCTGTTCGCGAACACCGGGGAGCTGTTTTTT. The chain recombines TRBV6-1 with TRBJ2-2; 8 positions match TRBD1. This CDR3 is 19 amino acids long. CDR1 and CDR2 from the germline V gene are MNHNS and SASEGT. V was clipped by 3 bases and J by 0 bases; unmatched bases: 12.